The clone carrying this T cell receptor (gamma chain) appeared many times. Its antigen is unknown. The translation of this DNA and the TCRdb protein of a much larger clone differ at residue 3, probably owing to a read error; the protein shown here is translated from the DNA. CDR1 is GITISATS, CDR2 ISYDGTV, per germline (reference sequence). This CDR3 region has 14 residues. Both TRG and TRD chains were sequenced from each sorted sample. TCRdb re-processed the multiplex PCR reads using CATT. The table lists around 24,000 gamma-chain clones, 3% of them singletons. Gammadelta T cells were flow-sorted from PBMC into Vgamma9/Vdelta2+ and Vdelta2-negative populations for bulk analysis. This sample was included in a study of γδ T cells in repeated Plasmodium falciparum infection. Study information: Over about 610 days, donors received four mosquito-bite P. falciparum NF54 infections. Study outcomes and limitations: Compared with Australian children, Malian Vdelta2-negative repertoires seemed more clonal, less diverse, less shared. Vdelta2-negative gammadelta repertoires, largely Vdelta1+, seemingly showed infection-driven waves of new clonal selection.

The sequence came from a pool of human donors (malaria-infected and uninfected, not separated). Sequenced input: gamma-delta T cells from blood. The chain carries TRGV9 and TRGJ1 or TRGJ2. Here the J gene was assigned by germline matching of the DNA, as TCRdb has none. CDR3 sequence (DNA): TGTGCCTCGTGGGAGGTGCGGGGTTATTATAAGAAACTCTTT. It encodes CASWEVRGYYKKLF.